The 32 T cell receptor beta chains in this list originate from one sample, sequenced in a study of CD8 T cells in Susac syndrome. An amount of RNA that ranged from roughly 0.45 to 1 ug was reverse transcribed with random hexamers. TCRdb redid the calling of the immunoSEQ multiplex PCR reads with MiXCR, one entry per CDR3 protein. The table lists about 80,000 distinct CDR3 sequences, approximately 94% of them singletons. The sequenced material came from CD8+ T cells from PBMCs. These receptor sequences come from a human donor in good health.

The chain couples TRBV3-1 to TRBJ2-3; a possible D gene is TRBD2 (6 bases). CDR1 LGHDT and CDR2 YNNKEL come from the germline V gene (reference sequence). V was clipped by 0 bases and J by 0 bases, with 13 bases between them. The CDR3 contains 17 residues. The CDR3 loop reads CASSQDLGGTSTDTQYF. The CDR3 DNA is TGTGCCAGCAGCCAAGATCTTGGGGGGACTAGCACAGATACGCAGTATTTT.

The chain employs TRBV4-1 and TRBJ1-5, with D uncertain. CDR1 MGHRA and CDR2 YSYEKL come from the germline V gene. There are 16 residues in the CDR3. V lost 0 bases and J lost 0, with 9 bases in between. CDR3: CASSQDSPYSNQPQHF. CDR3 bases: TGCGCCAGCAGCCAAGATAGTCCCTATAGCAATCAGCCCCAGCATTTT.

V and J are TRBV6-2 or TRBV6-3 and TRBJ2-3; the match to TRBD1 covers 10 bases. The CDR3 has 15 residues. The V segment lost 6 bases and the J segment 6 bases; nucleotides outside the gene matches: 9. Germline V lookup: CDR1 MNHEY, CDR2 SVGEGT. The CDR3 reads CASRGTGELEDTQYF. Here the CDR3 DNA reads TGTGCCAGCAGAGGGACAGGGGAGTTAGAGGATACGCAGTATTTT.

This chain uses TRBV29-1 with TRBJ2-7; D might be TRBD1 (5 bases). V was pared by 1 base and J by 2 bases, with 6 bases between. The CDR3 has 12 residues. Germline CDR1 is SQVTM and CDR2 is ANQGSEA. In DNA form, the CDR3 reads TGCAGCGTTGAAGGCAGGGCCTACGAGCAGTACTTC. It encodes CSVEGRAYEQYF.

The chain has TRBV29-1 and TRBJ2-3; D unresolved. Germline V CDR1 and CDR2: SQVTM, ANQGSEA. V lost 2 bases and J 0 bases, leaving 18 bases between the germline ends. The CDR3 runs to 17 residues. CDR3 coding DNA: TGCAGCGTTGAACAATTAAACTACAGTCCTAGCACAGATACGCAGTATTTT. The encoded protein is CSVEQLNYSPSTDTQYF.

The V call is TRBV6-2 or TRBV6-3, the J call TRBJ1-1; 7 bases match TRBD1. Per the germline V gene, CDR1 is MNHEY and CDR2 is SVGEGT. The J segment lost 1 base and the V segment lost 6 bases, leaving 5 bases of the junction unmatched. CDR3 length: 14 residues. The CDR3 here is CASSWEGANTEAFF. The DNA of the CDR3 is TGTGCCAGCAGCTGGGAGGGGGCGAACACTGAAGCTTTCTTT.

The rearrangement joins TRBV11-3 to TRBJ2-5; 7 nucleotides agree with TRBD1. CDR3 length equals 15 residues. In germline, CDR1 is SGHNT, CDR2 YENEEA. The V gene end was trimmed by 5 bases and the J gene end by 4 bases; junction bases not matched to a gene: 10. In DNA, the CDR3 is TGTGCCAGCAGCCCGGGACAGTTCGTGGGAGAGACCCAGTACTTC. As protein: CASSPGQFVGETQYF.

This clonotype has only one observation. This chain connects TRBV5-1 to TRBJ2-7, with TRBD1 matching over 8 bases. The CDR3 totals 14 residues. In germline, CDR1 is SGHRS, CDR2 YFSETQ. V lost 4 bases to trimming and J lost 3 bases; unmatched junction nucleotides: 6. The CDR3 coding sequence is TGCGCCAGCAGCACTGGACAGGGTTTCTACGAGCAGTACTTC. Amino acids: CASSTGQGFYEQYF.

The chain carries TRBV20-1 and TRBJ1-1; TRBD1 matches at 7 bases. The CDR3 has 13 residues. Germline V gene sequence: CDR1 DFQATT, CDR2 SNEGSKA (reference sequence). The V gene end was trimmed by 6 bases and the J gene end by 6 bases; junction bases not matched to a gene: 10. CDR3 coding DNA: TGCAGTGCCTTATGGCAGGGGGGACCTGAAGCTTTCTTT. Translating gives CSALWQGGPEAFF.

For the CDR3, the DNA is TGCAGCGTTGAAGATCTCCCTGAGACACCATATCAACCTGAAGCTTTCTTT. Translation gives CSVEDLPETPYQPEAFF. The rearrangement uses TRBV29-1 and TRBJ1-1; D unresolved. Looked up from germline, CDR1 is SQVTM and CDR2 is ANQGSEA. There are 17 residues in the CDR3. With 0 bases removed from V and 6 bases from J, the gap between germline ends came to 23 bases.

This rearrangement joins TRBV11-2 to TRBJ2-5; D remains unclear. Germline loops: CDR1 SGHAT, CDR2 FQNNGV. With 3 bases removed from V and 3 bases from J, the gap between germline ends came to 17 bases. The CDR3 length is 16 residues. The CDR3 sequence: CASSFYHGSAEETQYF. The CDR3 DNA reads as TGTGCCAGCAGCTTCTATCACGGAAGTGCCGAAGAGACCCAGTACTTC.

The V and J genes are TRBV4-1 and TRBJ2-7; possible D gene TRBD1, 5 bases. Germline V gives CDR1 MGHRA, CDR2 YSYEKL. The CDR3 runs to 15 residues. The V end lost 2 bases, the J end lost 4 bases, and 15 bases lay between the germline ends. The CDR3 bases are TGCGCCAGCAGCCAAACGAGCGAAGACAGTTACGAGCAGTACGTC. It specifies CASSQTSEDSYEQYV.

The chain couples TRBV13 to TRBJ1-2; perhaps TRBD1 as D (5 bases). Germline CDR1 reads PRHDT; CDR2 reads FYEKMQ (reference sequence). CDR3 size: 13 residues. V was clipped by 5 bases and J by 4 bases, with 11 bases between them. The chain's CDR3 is CASSRGGGYGYTF. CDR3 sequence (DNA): TGTGCCAGCAGCCGGGGGGGAGGCTATGGCTACACCTTC.

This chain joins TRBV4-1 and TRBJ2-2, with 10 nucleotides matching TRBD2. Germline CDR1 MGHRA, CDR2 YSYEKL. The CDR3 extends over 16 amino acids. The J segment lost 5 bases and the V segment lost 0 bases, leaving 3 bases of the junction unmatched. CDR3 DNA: TGCGCCAGCAGCCAAGACCTAGCGGGAGAAACCGGGGAGCTGTTTTTT. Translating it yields CASSQDLAGETGELFF.

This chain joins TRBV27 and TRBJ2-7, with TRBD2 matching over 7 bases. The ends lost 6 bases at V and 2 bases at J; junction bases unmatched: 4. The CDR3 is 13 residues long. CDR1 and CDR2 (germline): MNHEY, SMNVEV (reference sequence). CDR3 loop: CASSPGLAYEQYV. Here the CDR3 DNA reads TGTGCCAGCAGCCCTGGACTAGCCTACGAGCAGTACGTC.

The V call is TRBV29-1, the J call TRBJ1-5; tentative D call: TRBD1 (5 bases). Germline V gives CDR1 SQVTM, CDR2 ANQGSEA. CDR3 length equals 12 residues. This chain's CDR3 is CSHGGRGQPQHF. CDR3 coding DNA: TGCAGTCACGGGGGGAGGGGTCAGCCCCAGCATTTT.

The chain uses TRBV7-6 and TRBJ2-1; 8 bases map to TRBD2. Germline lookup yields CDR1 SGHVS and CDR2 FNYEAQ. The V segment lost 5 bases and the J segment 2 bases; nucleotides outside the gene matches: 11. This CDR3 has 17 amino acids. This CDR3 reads CASSTRREGGTYNEQFF. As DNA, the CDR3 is TGTGCCAGCAGCACCCGCCGGGAGGGGGGGACCTACAATGAGCAGTTCTTC.

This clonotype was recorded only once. The CDR3 nucleotides are TGCGCCAGCAGCTTTGAAGCGGGAGGGTACAATGAGCAGTTCTTC. This codes for CASSFEAGGYNEQFF. The chain recombines TRBV4-3 with TRBJ2-1, with TRBD2 matching 10 bases. Germline V gene lookup returns CDR1 LGHNA and CDR2 YSLEER. The junction had 5 bases not matched to a gene; V was cut back by 5 bases and J by 4 bases. The CDR3 is made up of 15 amino acids.

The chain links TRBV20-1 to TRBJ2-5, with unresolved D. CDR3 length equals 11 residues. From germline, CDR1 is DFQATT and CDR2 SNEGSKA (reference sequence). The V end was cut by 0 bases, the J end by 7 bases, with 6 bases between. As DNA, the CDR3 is TGCAGTGCTAGAGATTCGGGGACCCAGTACTTC. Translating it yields CSARDSGTQYF.

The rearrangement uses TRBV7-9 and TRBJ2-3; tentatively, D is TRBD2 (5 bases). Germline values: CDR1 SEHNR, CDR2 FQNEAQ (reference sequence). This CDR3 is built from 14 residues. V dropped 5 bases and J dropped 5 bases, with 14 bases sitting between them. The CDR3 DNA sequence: TGTGCCAGCAGCCTCGGACTGTCGAGAGATACGCAGTATTTT. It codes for CASSLGLSRDTQYF.

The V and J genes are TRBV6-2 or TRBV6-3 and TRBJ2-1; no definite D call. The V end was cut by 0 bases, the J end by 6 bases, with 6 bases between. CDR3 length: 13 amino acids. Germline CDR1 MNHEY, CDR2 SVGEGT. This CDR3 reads CASSYSSPNEQFF. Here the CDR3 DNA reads TGTGCCAGCAGTTACTCTAGCCCCAATGAGCAGTTCTTC.

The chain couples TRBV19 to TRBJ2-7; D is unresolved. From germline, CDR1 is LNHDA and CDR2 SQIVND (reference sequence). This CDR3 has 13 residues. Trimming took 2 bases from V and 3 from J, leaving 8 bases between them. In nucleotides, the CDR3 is TGTGCCAGTAGTATATCGAGTGGCTACGAGCAGTACGTC. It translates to CASSISSGYEQYV.

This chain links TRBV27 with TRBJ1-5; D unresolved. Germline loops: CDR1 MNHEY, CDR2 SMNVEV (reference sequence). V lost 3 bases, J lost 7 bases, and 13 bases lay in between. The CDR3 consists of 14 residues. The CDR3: CASSLRGEWQPQHF. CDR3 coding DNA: TGTGCCAGCAGTTTGCGAGGAGAATGGCAGCCCCAGCATTTT.

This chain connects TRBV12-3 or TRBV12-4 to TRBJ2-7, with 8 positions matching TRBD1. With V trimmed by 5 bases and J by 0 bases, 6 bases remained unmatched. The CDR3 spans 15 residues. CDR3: CASSPGQGYSYEQYF. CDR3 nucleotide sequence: TGTGCCAGCAGTCCTGGACAGGGATACTCCTACGAGCAGTACTTC.

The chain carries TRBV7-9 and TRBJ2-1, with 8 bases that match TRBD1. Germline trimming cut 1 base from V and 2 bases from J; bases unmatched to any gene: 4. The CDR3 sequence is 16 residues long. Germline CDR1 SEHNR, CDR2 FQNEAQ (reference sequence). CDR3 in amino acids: CASSLGGTGTYNEQFF. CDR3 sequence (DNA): TGTGCCAGCAGCTTAGGGGGGACAGGCACCTACAATGAGCAGTTCTTC.

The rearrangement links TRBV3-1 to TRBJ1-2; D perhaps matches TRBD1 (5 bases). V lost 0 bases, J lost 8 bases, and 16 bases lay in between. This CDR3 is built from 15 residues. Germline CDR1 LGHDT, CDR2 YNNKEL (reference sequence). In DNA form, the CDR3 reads TGTGCCAGCAGCCAAGATTGGGGGGGTAGATTCGGCTACACCTTC. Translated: CASSQDWGGRFGYTF.

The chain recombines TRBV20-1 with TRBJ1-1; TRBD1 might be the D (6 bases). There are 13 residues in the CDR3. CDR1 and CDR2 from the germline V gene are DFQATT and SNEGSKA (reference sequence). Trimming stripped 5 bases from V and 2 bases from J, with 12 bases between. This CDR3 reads CSAEEGGNTEAFF. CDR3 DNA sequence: TGCAGTGCTGAGGAGGGGGGAAACACTGAAGCTTTCTTT.

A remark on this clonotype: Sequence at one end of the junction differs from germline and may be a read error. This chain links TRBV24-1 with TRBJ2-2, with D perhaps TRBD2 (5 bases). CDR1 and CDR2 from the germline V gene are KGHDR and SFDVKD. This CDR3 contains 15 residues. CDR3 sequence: CATSDLAENTGELFF. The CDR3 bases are TGTGCCACCAGTGATTTAGCGGAGAACACCGGGGAACTGTTTTTT.

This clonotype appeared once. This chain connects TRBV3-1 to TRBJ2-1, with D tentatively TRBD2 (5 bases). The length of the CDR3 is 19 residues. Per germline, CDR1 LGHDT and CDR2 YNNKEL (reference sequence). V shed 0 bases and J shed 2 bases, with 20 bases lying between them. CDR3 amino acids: CASSQDPTGTSKAYNEQFF. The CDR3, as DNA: TGTGCCAGCAGCCAAGACCCTACGGGAACTTCGAAAGCCTACAATGAGCAGTTCTTC.

Here the CDR3 reads CASSVRIGSTRGSPLHF. CDR3 nucleotides: TGTGCCAGCAGCGTACGGATAGGGTCCACGAGGGGTTCACCCCTCCACTTT. The rearrangement uses TRBV9 and TRBJ1-6, with D possibly matching TRBD1 (5 bases). The CDR3 is 17 amino acids. Looked up from germline, CDR1 is SGDLS and CDR2 is YYNGEE. V lost 1 base and J 9 bases, leaving 20 bases between the germline ends.

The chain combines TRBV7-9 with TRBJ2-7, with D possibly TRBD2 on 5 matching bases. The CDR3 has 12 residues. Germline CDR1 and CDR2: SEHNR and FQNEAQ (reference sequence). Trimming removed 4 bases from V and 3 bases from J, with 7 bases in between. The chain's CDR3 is CASSSAGYEQYF. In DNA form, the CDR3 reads TGTGCCAGCAGCTCCGCGGGCTACGAGCAGTACTTC.

The CDR3, as DNA: TGTGCCAGCAGCCCGGGGACTAGCGGGAGTTACTACGAGCAGTACGTC. Its protein is CASSPGTSGSYYEQYV. V usage is TRBV3-1 and J usage is TRBJ2-7, with 14 bases lining up with TRBD2. The ends lost 4 bases at V and 3 bases at J; junction bases unmatched: 5. This CDR3 has 16 amino acids. Germline V lookup: CDR1 LGHDT, CDR2 YNNKEL (reference sequence).